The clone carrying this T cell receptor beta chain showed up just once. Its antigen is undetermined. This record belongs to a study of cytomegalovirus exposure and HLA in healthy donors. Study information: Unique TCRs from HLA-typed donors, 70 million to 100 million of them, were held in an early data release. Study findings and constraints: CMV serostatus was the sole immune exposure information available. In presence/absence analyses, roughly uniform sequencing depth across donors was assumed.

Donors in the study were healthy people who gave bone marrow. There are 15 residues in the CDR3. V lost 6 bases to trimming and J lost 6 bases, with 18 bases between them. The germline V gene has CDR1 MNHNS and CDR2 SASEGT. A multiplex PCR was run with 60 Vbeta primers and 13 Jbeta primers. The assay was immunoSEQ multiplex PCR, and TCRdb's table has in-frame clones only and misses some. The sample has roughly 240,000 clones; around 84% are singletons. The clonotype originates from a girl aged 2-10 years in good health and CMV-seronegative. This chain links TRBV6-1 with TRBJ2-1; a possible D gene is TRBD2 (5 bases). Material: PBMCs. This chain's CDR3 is CASSVLGLRANEQFF. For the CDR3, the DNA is TGTGCCAGCAGCGTACTAGGGTTGCGGGCCAATGAGCAGTTCTTC.